Listed here are 26 T cell receptor beta chains from one sample, sequenced in a study of cytotoxic CD8 clonotypes in ibrutinib-treated CLL. Using immunoSEQ multiplex PCR, the repertoire was profiled, and TCRdb retains in-frame clones only, with some absent. Of about 200,000 clones detected, just over 70% appear once; the ten largest clones hold about 6%. Sequencing was performed on PBMCs, taken after 12 months of ibrutinib treatment. The receptor source for this set is a human donor with chronic lymphocytic leukemia.

This rearrangement joins TRBV5-8 to TRBJ1-2; D not resolved. Looked up from germline, CDR1 is SGHTS and CDR2 is YDEGEE. The CDR3 is 14 residues long. Between the trimmed V and J ends, which lost 1 base and 4 bases, there was a span of 11 bases. CDR3 protein: CASSLPSGPYGYTF. Here the CDR3 DNA reads TGTGCCAGCAGCTTGCCCTCGGGCCCCTATGGCTACACCTTC.

The chain carries TRBV9 and TRBJ2-3; 9 positions agree with TRBD2. CDR1 and CDR2 from the germline V gene are SGDLS and YYNGEE. V lost 0 bases to trimming and J lost 2 bases; unmatched junction nucleotides: 7. This CDR3 region has 17 residues. CDR3 coding DNA: TGTGCCAGCAGCGTAGCCCTTCTAGCGGGGTTCACAGATACGCAGTATTTT. Protein product: CASSVALLAGFTDTQYF. Combining the CDR3 with reference TRBV9 and TRBJ2-3 gives the whole variable domain DSGVTQTPKHLITATGQRVTLRCSPRSGDLSVYWYQQSLDQGLQFLIQYYNGEERAKGNILERFSAQQFPDLHSELNLSSLELGDSALYFCASSVALLAGFTDTQYFGPGTRLTVL.

The chain combines TRBV7-9 with TRBJ2-6; TRBD1 matches at 8 bases. The germline CDR1 and CDR2 sequences are SEHNR and FQNEAQ (reference sequence). J gave up 4 bases and V 5 bases, and 10 bases lay outside the gene matches. The CDR3 sequence is 17 residues long. CDR3 coding DNA: TGTGCCAGCAGCAATTCAGGGGGCGACTCAGGGGCCAACGTCCTGACTTTC. The encoded protein is CASSNSGGDSGANVLTF.

This chain uses TRBV6-7 with TRBJ2-7; 9 nucleotides agree with TRBD1. TRBV6-7 is known as an ORF, though its function is uncertain. This CDR3 is 17 amino acids long. The V segment lost 2 bases and the J segment 9 bases; nucleotides outside the gene matches: 17. The CDR3 nucleotides read TGTGCCAGCAGTTACCGGACTCCCGGGACAGGGAACTGCGGGCAGTACTTC. Protein product: CASSYRTPGTGNCGQYF.

The J gene is TRBJ1-2, the V gene TRBV2, with D perhaps matching TRBD1 (5 bases). V dropped 6 bases and J dropped 1 base, with 15 bases sitting between them. The CDR3 has 15 residues. The germline V gene has CDR1 SNHLY and CDR2 FYNNEI. The CDR3 DNA sequence: TGTGCCAGCAGAGTCGGGGCAGCGATTAACTATGGCTACACCTTC. Translated, it gives CASRVGAAINYGYTF. Supplemented by reference TRBV2 and TRBJ1-2, the full variable domain reads EPEVTQTPSHQVTQMGQEVILRCVPISNHLYFYWYRQILGQKVEFLVSFYNNEISEKSEIFDDQFSVERPDGSNFTLKIRSTKLEDSAMYFCASRVGAAINYGYTFGSGTRLTVV.

The gene calls are TRBV29-1 and TRBJ1-2; D ambiguous. The V and J ends lost 4 bases and 4 bases respectively, with 10 bases between them. Germline V gene sequence: CDR1 SQVTM, CDR2 ANQGSEA. CDR3 length equals 12 residues. For the CDR3, the DNA is TGCAGCGTTGTTTCAGGAGTCTATGGCTACACCTTC. It yields the protein CSVVSGVYGYTF.

The J gene is TRBJ1-5, the V gene TRBV19; D unresolved. V was clipped by 1 base and J by 7 bases, with 8 bases between them. This CDR3 is 13 amino acids long. Germline V CDR1 and CDR2: LNHDA, SQIVND (reference sequence). The CDR3 protein is CASSIGVEQPQHF. The CDR3 DNA reads as TGTGCCAGTAGTATAGGGGTAGAGCAGCCCCAGCATTTT. Full variable domain (remainder filled in from reference TRBV19 and TRBJ1-5): DGGITQSPKYLFRKEGQNVTLSCEQNLNHDAMYWYRQDPGQGLRLIYYSQIVNDFQKGDIAEGYSVSREKKESFPLTVTSAQKNPTAFYLCASSIGVEQPQHFGDGTRLSIL.

The chain has TRBV7-2 and TRBJ2-2; unclear D gene. Germline assignment: CDR1 SGHTA and CDR2 FQGNSA. CDR3 length: 15 residues. V shed 1 base and J shed 0 bases, with 6 bases lying between them. The CDR3 is CASSLGRTNTGELFF. In DNA form, the CDR3 reads TGTGCCAGCAGCTTAGGCAGGACGAACACCGGGGAGCTGTTTTTT.

This chain joins TRBV6-6 and TRBJ2-2, with TRBD1 matching 7 bases. Germline-derived CDR1 and CDR2 are MNHNY and SVGAGI (reference sequence). With 6 bases clipped from V and 6 bases from J, the junction kept 7 bases outside the gene matches. The length of the CDR3 is 14 residues. CDR3 region: CASRQLTGAGELFF. CDR3 in DNA: TGTGCCAGCAGACAACTTACAGGGGCCGGGGAGCTGTTTTTT.

The genes are TRBV6-1 and TRBJ2-5, with D tentatively TRBD1 (6 bases). Germline CDR1 and CDR2: MNHNS and SASEGT. CDR3 size: 14 residues. V was trimmed by 6 bases and J by 2 bases, leaving 13 bases between them. This CDR3 reads CASSLRTVQETQYF. The CDR3 bases are TGTGCCAGCAGCCTTAGGACAGTTCAAGAGACCCAGTACTTC.

The rearrangement links TRBV6-5 to TRBJ1-5; the match to TRBD1 covers 9 bases. The germline V gene has CDR1 MNHEY and CDR2 SVGAGI. The CDR3 runs 15 residues. The V and J ends lost 6 bases and 6 bases, in that order; junction bases with no gene match: 9. The CDR3 DNA is TGTGCCAGCAGACCAGCGGGACAGGGAGCTCAGCCCCAGCATTTT. It yields the protein CASRPAGQGAQPQHF.

The genes are TRBV1 and TRBJ2-3; whether TRBD2, the table's D call, matches the DNA was not checked. TRBV1 is classified as a pseudogene. The CDR3 extends over 16 amino acids. The CDR3 DNA follows: TGCACCAGCAGCCAACCAGCGGGCCCGGGGCGCGATACGCAGTATTTT. Protein: CTSSQPAGPGRDTQYF.

The chain employs TRBV19 and TRBJ2-5; 10 nucleotides agree with TRBD1. Germline CDR1 reads LNHDA; CDR2 reads SQIVND (reference sequence). The CDR3 runs 15 residues. The V segment lost 5 bases and the J segment 3 bases; nucleotides outside the gene matches: 6. In DNA, the CDR3 is TGTGCCAGTAGTTCCCTCGGGACAGGGGAAGAGACCCAGTACTTC. Amino acid sequence: CASSSLGTGEETQYF.

V gene TRBV5-1 combines with J gene TRBJ2-1, with TRBD2 identical over 9 bases. Trimming cost V 5 bases and J 9 bases; bases outside gene matches: 12. Germline CDR1 and CDR2: SGHRS and YFSETQ. The length of the CDR3 is 15 residues. CDR3: CASRGASGKSGEQFF. CDR3 coding DNA: TGCGCCAGCAGGGGAGCTAGCGGGAAGAGTGGTGAGCAGTTCTTC.

This rearrangement joins TRBV9 to TRBJ1-1, with D perhaps TRBD1 (5 bases). Germline-derived CDR1 and CDR2 are SGDLS and YYNGEE. This CDR3 region has 19 residues. V was shortened by 0 bases and J by 3 bases, with 24 bases between the two germline ends. The CDR3 protein is CASSVDPNRTIIGDTEAFF. In DNA form, the CDR3 reads TGTGCCAGCAGCGTAGATCCCAACAGGACCATAATCGGAGACACTGAAGCTTTCTTT. Based on the CDR3 plus reference TRBV9 and TRBJ1-1, the full variable domain is DSGVTQTPKHLITATGQRVTLRCSPRSGDLSVYWYQQSLDQGLQFLIQYYNGEERAKGNILERFSAQQFPDLHSELNLSSLELGDSALYFCASSVDPNRTIIGDTEAFFGQGTRLTVV.

The chain uses TRBV27 and TRBJ1-2, with 9 bases matching TRBD1. Germline-derived CDR1 and CDR2 are MNHEY and SMNVEV (reference sequence). This CDR3 has 17 amino acids. Losses at the gene ends were 5 bases for V and 4 bases for J; bases not matched to a gene: 14. CDR3 nucleotides: TGTGCCAGCAGTGCACAGGGGGCAGGCGGGGAGGGCTATGGCTACACCTTC. Amino acid sequence: CASSAQGAGGEGYGYTF.

A single count supports this clone. The V and J genes are TRBV19 and TRBJ1-1; the match to TRBD1 covers 8 bases. The CDR3 is 13 amino acids. Germline V gene sequence: CDR1 LNHDA, CDR2 SQIVND (reference sequence). V shed 8 bases and J 0 bases; nucleotides not matched to a gene: 2. CDR3 residues: CASSDRVNTEAFF. CDR3 coding DNA: TGTGCCAGTTCGGACAGGGTGAACACTGAAGCTTTCTTT.

V is TRBV30 and J is TRBJ2-2, with a weak D call TRBD2 (5 bases). Germline V lookup: CDR1 GTSNPN, CDR2 SVGIG (reference sequence). Between the trimmed V and J ends, which lost 4 bases and 7 bases, there was a span of 13 bases. This CDR3 is 13 amino acids long. As DNA, the CDR3 is TGTGCCTGGACCGAGGACGGGGTCGGGGAGCTGTTTTTT. Translated: CAWTEDGVGELFF.

This sequence joins TRBV29-1 and TRBJ1-2; a weak D match, TRBD1 (5 bases). Germline V lookup: CDR1 SQVTM, CDR2 ANQGSEA. CDR3 size: 12 residues. V shed 6 bases and J shed 2 bases, with 10 bases lying between them. CDR3 sequence: CSVRQRNYGYTF. The CDR3 DNA reads as TGCAGCGTACGACAGAGGAACTATGGCTACACCTTC.

The chain couples TRBV7-3 to TRBJ2-7, with 7 bases lining up with TRBD2. The V segment lost 5 bases and the J segment 3 bases; nucleotides outside the gene matches: 4. This CDR3 has 13 residues. Germline V gene lookup returns CDR1 SGHTA and CDR2 FQGTGA. The CDR3 region has the DNA TGTGCCAGCAGCCAGGGACTACTCTACGAGCAGTACTTC. Translating it yields CASSQGLLYEQYF.

The chain is built from TRBV19 and TRBJ2-3, with TRBD1 matching 8 bases. The CDR3 covers 13 residues. Trimming removed 5 bases from V and 4 bases from J; junction bases left unmatched: 2. Germline CDR1 LNHDA, CDR2 SQIVND (reference sequence). The CDR3 protein is CASSQGAADTQYF. The DNA of the CDR3 is TGTGCCAGTAGTCAGGGGGCCGCAGATACGCAGTATTTT. Variable domain in full (rest from reference TRBV19 and TRBJ2-3): DGGITQSPKYLFRKEGQNVTLSCEQNLNHDAMYWYRQDPGQGLRLIYYSQIVNDFQKGDIAEGYSVSREKKESFPLTVTSAQKNPTAFYLCASSQGAADTQYFGPGTRLTVL.

The rearrangement joins TRBV7-2 to TRBJ1-4; the D is unclear. Germline CDR1 and CDR2: SGHTA and FQGNSA. CDR3 length equals 16 residues. The V end lost 1 base, the J end lost 4 bases, and 13 bases lay between the germline ends. The CDR3 sequence: CASSLDRVGFNEKLFF. CDR3 in DNA: TGTGCCAGCAGCTTAGATCGGGTCGGCTTTAATGAAAAACTGTTTTTT.

Only a few counts were recorded for this clone. This chain links TRBV30 with TRBJ2-1; the match to TRBD2 covers 14 bases. Germline V lookup: CDR1 GTSNPN, CDR2 SVGIG (reference sequence). CDR3 length equals 23 residues. J lost 0 bases, V lost 0 bases, and 19 bases had no gene match. In DNA form, the CDR3 reads TGTGCCTGGAGTGTATCGGGTACTTTGGGACTAGCGGGGGCGCGAAGCTCCTACAATGAGCAGTTCTTC. It encodes CAWSVSGTLGLAGARSSYNEQFF. Supplemented by reference TRBV30 and TRBJ2-1, the full variable domain reads SQTIHQWPATLVQPVGSPLSLECTVEGTSNPNLYWYRQAAGRGLQLLFYSVGIGQISSEVPQNLSASRPQDRQFILSSKKLLLSDSGFYLCAWSVSGTLGLAGARSSYNEQFFGPGTRLTVL.

The V and J genes are TRBV29-1 and TRBJ2-3; TRBD2 aligns across 16 bases. Germline CDR1 and CDR2: SQVTM and ANQGSEA. J gave up 6 bases and V 6 bases, and 15 bases lay outside the gene matches. The CDR3 is 18 residues long. CDR3 in amino acids: CSVETGTSGGAPTDTQYF. CDR3 coding DNA: TGCAGCGTGGAAACCGGGACTAGCGGGGGGGCACCTACTGATACGCAGTATTTT.

The chain uses TRBV19 and TRBJ2-2, with D perhaps matching TRBD1 (5 bases). Germline V CDR1 and CDR2: LNHDA, SQIVND (reference sequence). Trimming removed 3 bases at V and 4 bases at J, with 18 bases between. This CDR3 is 17 amino acids long. CDR3 nucleotides: TGTGCCAGTAGTATGATAGGACAACGAAGATTCACCGGGGAGCTGTTTTTT. Its protein is CASSMIGQRRFTGELFF.

The rearrangement links TRBV19 to TRBJ1-1; possibly TRBD1 for D (6 bases). The CDR3 is 14 amino acids. CDR1 and CDR2 from the germline V gene are LNHDA and SQIVND (reference sequence). Trimming removed 4 bases at V and 2 bases at J, with 11 bases between. The CDR3 DNA follows: TGTGCCAGTAGTACGGGGGGCTCCAACACTGAAGCTTTCTTT. It translates to CASSTGGSNTEAFF. The full variable domain, rest sourced from reference TRBV19 and TRBJ1-1, is DGGITQSPKYLFRKEGQNVTLSCEQNLNHDAMYWYRQDPGQGLRLIYYSQIVNDFQKGDIAEGYSVSREKKESFPLTVTSAQKNPTAFYLCASSTGGSNTEAFFGQGTRLTVV.